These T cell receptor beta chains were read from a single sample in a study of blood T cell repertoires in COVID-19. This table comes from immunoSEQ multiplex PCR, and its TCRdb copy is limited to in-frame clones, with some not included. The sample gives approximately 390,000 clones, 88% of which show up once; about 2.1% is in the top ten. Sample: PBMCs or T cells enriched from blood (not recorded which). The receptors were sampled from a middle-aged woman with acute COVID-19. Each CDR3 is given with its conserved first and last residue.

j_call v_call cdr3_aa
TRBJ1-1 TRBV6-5 CASSYPGQGGTEAFF
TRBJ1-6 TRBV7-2 CASSSRTGSSYNSPLHF
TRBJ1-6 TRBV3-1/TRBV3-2 CASSQRDSPLHF
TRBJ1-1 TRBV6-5 CASRDRYTEAFF
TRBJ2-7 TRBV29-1 CSATVGAYEQYF
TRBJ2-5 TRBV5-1 CASSMGLVLQETQYF
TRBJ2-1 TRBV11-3 CASSLSAGGRNNEQFF
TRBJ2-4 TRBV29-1 CSVEDGGGGVNIQYF
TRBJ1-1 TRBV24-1 CATSDFRTGLFF
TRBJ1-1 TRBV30 CAWSVTGNVAFF